The T cell receptor beta chain under discussion was sequenced for a study of cytotoxic CD8 clonotypes in ibrutinib-treated CLL. Libraries were prepared by immunoSEQ multiplex PCR; TCRdb keeps only in-frame clonotypes and omits some of them. Of 150,000 to 200,000 clones in the sample, about four fifths were seen once. Study-wide findings and caveats: The public clonotypes identified were infrequent and showed contraction or stability on treatment.

On this clone: Antigen specificity is unknown.

Germline lookup yields CDR1 LNHDA and CDR2 SQIVND (reference sequence). Trimming shortened V by 6 bases and J by 2 bases, and 17 bases separated the two germline ends. The CDR3 has 15 amino acids. The chain joins TRBV19 to TRBJ2-7; D unclear. This receptor was obtained from a human donor with chronic lymphocytic leukemia. Sequenced material: PBMCs, taken after 12 months of ibrutinib treatment. CDR3 protein: CASSLRGQATYEQYF. The CDR3, as DNA: TGTGCCAGTAGCCTCCGTGGGCAGGCCACCTACGAGCAGTACTTC.